Listed below are T cell receptor beta chains from one sample, sequenced in a study of CD8 T cells in Susac syndrome. TCRdb reprocessed the immunoSEQ multiplex PCR reads via MiXCR and lists one record per CDR3 protein. The sample has more than 150,000 distinct CDR3 sequences; 95% are singletons. Sample: CD8+ T cells from PBMCs. These receptors were obtained from a human donor with Susac syndrome. Each CDR3 is given with its conserved first and last residue. The order of the fields is J gene, D gene, clone size, V gene, CDR3 DNA, CDR3 protein. D genes are given only for firm matches. Clone size, where shown, is once, few, many, or a class for clones that have expanded.

j_gene: TRBJ1-2
d_gene: TRBD1
abundance: once
v_gene: TRBV5-1
CDR3nt: TGCGCCAGCAGCTTGGTCCCAGGGGGTAACTATGGCTACACCTTC
CDR3aa: CASSLVPGGNYGYTF

j_gene: TRBJ1-6
d_gene: .
abundance: .
v_gene: TRBV11-2
CDR3nt: TGTGCCAGCAGCTTAGATGGATGGTCCTCACCCCTCCACTTT
CDR3aa: CASSLDGWSSPLHF

j_gene: TRBJ1-1
d_gene: TRBD1
abundance: .
v_gene: TRBV30
CDR3nt: TGTGCCTGGGCCGATCCTAACAGGGGGAACACTGAAGCTTTCTTT
CDR3aa: CAWADPNRGNTEAFF

j_gene: TRBJ2-7
d_gene: .
abundance: .
v_gene: TRBV11-2
CDR3nt: TGTGCCAGCAGCTTAGTAACGGGGGCCGAGCAGTACTTC
CDR3aa: CASSLVTGAEQYF

j_gene: TRBJ2-3
d_gene: TRBD2
abundance: .
v_gene: TRBV30
CDR3nt: TGTGCCTGGATAGCGGGAAACACAGATACGCAGTATTTT
CDR3aa: CAWIAGNTDTQYF

j_gene: TRBJ1-2
d_gene: .
abundance: .
v_gene: TRBV6-1
CDR3nt: TGTGCCAGCGTACACAACTATGGCTACACCTTC
CDR3aa: CASVHNYGYTF

j_gene: TRBJ1-1
d_gene: .
abundance: .
v_gene: TRBV5-4
CDR3nt: TGTGCCAGCAGCAAGGACAGATGGAACACTGAAGCTTTCTTT
CDR3aa: CASSKDRWNTEAFF

j_gene: TRBJ1-1
d_gene: .
abundance: .
v_gene: TRBV20-1
CDR3nt: TGCAGTGCTACTAACAGGGAGTGGGGCACTGAAGCTTTCTTT
CDR3aa: CSATNREWGTEAFF

j_gene: TRBJ1-2
d_gene: .
abundance: .
v_gene: TRBV20-1
CDR3nt: TGCAGTGCTAGACAGGGGCATGGCTACACCTTC
CDR3aa: CSARQGHGYTF

j_gene: TRBJ2-7
d_gene: .
abundance: .
v_gene: TRBV7-9
CDR3nt: TGTGCCAGCAGCCCGAGGGACCGAGCCTACGAGCAGTACTTC
CDR3aa: CASSPRDRAYEQYF

j_gene: TRBJ2-7
d_gene: TRBD1
abundance: .
v_gene: TRBV27
CDR3nt: TGTGCCACCGTGGACAGGCTCTACGAGCAGTACTTC
CDR3aa: CATVDRLYEQYF

j_gene: TRBJ2-6
d_gene: TRBD2
abundance: .
v_gene: TRBV2
CDR3nt: TGTGCCAGCAGTGAATCTTCCTTACTAGCGGCAGGGGCCAACGTCCTGACTTTC
CDR3aa: CASSESSLLAAGANVLTF